The rows below give T cell receptor beta chains drawn from one sample of a study of Graves' ophthalmopathy and Graves' hyperthyroidism. TCRdb re-called the multiplex PCR reads with MiXCR, one entry per CDR3 protein. There are about 550,000 distinct CDR3 sequences in the sample; under 45% occur only once, and about 4% lies in the top ten. What was sequenced was peripheral blood or thyroid tissue (not recorded which). The receptor source for this set is an adult man with Graves' hyperthyroidism. The CDR3 runs from the conserved cysteine through the conserved F or W. Fields, in order: D gene, clone size, V gene, J gene, CDR3 DNA, CDR3 protein. D genes are given only for firm matches. A clone size is listed for some rows: how often the clone was seen (once, few, many), or a class if it is expanded.

D gene: NA; clone size: NA; V gene: TRBV7-9; J gene: TRBJ2-5; CDR3 DNA: TGTGCCAGCAGCTCCGCCCCGGAGGGCCGCGAAGAGACCCAGTACTTC; CDR3 protein: CASSSAPEGREETQYF
D gene: NA; clone size: few; V gene: TRBV6-5; J gene: TRBJ1-4; CDR3 DNA: TGTGCCAGCAGTTACGGCCAGGGTGCAAATGAAAAACTGTTTTTT; CDR3 protein: CASSYGQGANEKLFF
D gene: NA; clone size: many; V gene: TRBV10-2; J gene: TRBJ1-2; CDR3 DNA: TGCGCCAGCAGTGAGGATGGGGCTGGCTACACCTTC; CDR3 protein: CASSEDGAGYTF
D gene: TRBD2; clone size: many; V gene: TRBV19; J gene: TRBJ2-7; CDR3 DNA: TGTGCCAGTAGCGCTAGCGGGAGTTCTTACGAGCAGTACTTC; CDR3 protein: CASSASGSSYEQYF
D gene: TRBD1; clone size: once; V gene: TRBV5-1; J gene: TRBJ2-2; CDR3 DNA: TGCGCCAGCAGCTTGGGACAGGGGGAGACCGGGGAGCTGTTTTTT; CDR3 protein: CASSLGQGETGELFF
D gene: TRBD1; clone size: NA; V gene: TRBV7-2; J gene: TRBJ2-6; CDR3 DNA: TGTGCCAGCAGCTTACATGGGACAGGGTACTCTGGGGCCAACGTCCTGACTTTC; CDR3 protein: CASSLHGTGYSGANVLTF
D gene: TRBD1; clone size: NA; V gene: TRBV6-5; J gene: TRBJ2-7; CDR3 DNA: TGTGCCAGCAGTTCCCCCCGCAGGGGGCGGCACGAGCAGTACTTC; CDR3 protein: CASSSPRRGRHEQYF
D gene: NA; clone size: many; V gene: TRBV2; J gene: TRBJ2-7; CDR3 DNA: TGTGCCAGCAGTGTCGGGGTCGAGCAGTACTTC; CDR3 protein: CASSVGVEQYF
D gene: TRBD1; clone size: NA; V gene: TRBV2; J gene: TRBJ1-1; CDR3 DNA: TGTGCCAGCAGTGAGGGGGGACAGGGTGCGGACACTGAAGCTTTCTTT; CDR3 protein: CASSEGGQGADTEAFF
D gene: TRBD2; clone size: NA; V gene: TRBV7-8; J gene: TRBJ2-5; CDR3 DNA: TGTGCCAGCAGCGAGACTAGCGGGGGGGCCATGGAGACCCAGTACTTC; CDR3 protein: CASSETSGGAMETQYF
D gene: NA; clone size: NA; V gene: TRBV25-1; J gene: TRBJ2-3; CDR3 DNA: TGTGCCAGCAGTGAGCAAAATACGAAGGGAACAGATACGCAGTATTTT; CDR3 protein: CASSEQNTKGTDTQYF
D gene: TRBD1; clone size: many; V gene: TRBV5-1; J gene: TRBJ2-7; CDR3 DNA: TGCGCCAGCAGCTTGACAGGGGGCACCTACGAGCAGTACTTC; CDR3 protein: CASSLTGGTYEQYF
D gene: NA; clone size: NA; V gene: TRBV7-9; J gene: TRBJ2-7; CDR3 DNA: TGTGCCAGCAGCTTCCGGGACGACGGATTCTACGAGCAGTACTTC; CDR3 protein: CASSFRDDGFYEQYF
D gene: NA; clone size: many; V gene: TRBV9; J gene: TRBJ1-1; CDR3 DNA: TGTGCCAGCAGCGAGAGGGGAACCGGGATGAACACTGAAGCTTTCTTT; CDR3 protein: CASSERGTGMNTEAFF
D gene: TRBD1; clone size: many; V gene: TRBV7-2; J gene: TRBJ2-7; CDR3 DNA: TGTGCCAGCAGTCGAGCAGGGGGAGAGCAGTACTTC; CDR3 protein: CASSRAGGEQYF
D gene: NA; clone size: few; V gene: TRBV7-2; J gene: TRBJ2-3; CDR3 DNA: TGTGCCAGCACCCGGCAGGGGGGAGATACGCAGTATTTT; CDR3 protein: CASTRQGGDTQYF
D gene: NA; clone size: NA; V gene: TRBV25-1; J gene: TRBJ2-1; CDR3 DNA: TGTGCCAGCAGTGAATTTCTAGGGTACAATGAGCAGTTCTTC; CDR3 protein: CASSEFLGYNEQFF
D gene: TRBD2; clone size: many; V gene: TRBV12-3/TRBV12-4; J gene: TRBJ2-6; CDR3 DNA: TGTGCCAGCAGTTCGGGGGGGAGCTCTGGGGCCAACGTCCTGACTTTC; CDR3 protein: CASSSGGSSGANVLTF
D gene: NA; clone size: NA; V gene: TRBV7-3; J gene: TRBJ2-5; CDR3 DNA: TGTGCCAGCAGCCAAGATTTCGGGAAGACCCAGTACTTC; CDR3 protein: CASSQDFGKTQYF
D gene: NA; clone size: NA; V gene: TRBV20-1; J gene: TRBJ2-5; CDR3 DNA: TGCAGTGCTAGAGACCTTAGGGCGGAGACCCAGTACTTC; CDR3 protein: CSARDLRAETQYF
D gene: NA; clone size: many; V gene: TRBV20-1; J gene: TRBJ1-4; CDR3 DNA: TGCAGTGCTAGAAGTGGGGGGCTTGGTAATGAAAAACTGTTTTTT; CDR3 protein: CSARSGGLGNEKLFF
D gene: TRBD1; clone size: many; V gene: TRBV2; J gene: TRBJ1-3; CDR3 DNA: TGTGCCAGCACTTGGGGCGGACAGGGTGGAAACACCATATATTTT; CDR3 protein: CASTWGGQGGNTIYF
D gene: TRBD1; clone size: many; V gene: TRBV7-9; J gene: TRBJ2-7; CDR3 DNA: TGTGCCAGCAGCCTAGGAGACAGGGCCTCCTACGAGCAGTACTTC; CDR3 protein: CASSLGDRASYEQYF
D gene: TRBD1; clone size: NA; V gene: TRBV7-6; J gene: TRBJ2-1; CDR3 DNA: TGTGCCAGCAGCTTACTCGTCATCAGGGGGCGAAGGAATGAGCAGTTCTTC; CDR3 protein: CASSLLVIRGRRNEQFF
D gene: TRBD2; clone size: NA; V gene: TRBV7-9; J gene: TRBJ2-2; CDR3 DNA: TGTGCCAGCAGCTTGGGACTAACCGACACCGGGGAGCTGTTTTTT; CDR3 protein: CASSLGLTDTGELFF
D gene: NA; clone size: many; V gene: TRBV10-3; J gene: TRBJ2-2; CDR3 DNA: TGTGCCATCAACAGACCGAACACCGGGGAGCTGTTTTTT; CDR3 protein: CAINRPNTGELFF
D gene: NA; clone size: NA; V gene: TRBV10-3; J gene: TRBJ1-2; CDR3 DNA: TGTGCCATCAGTGAAAGGACGAGCTCTGGAAACACCTTC; CDR3 protein: CAISERTSSGNTF
D gene: NA; clone size: many; V gene: TRBV13; J gene: TRBJ1-4; CDR3 DNA: TGTGCCAGCAGCTTACAGGGCCCGAATGAAAAACTGTTTTTT; CDR3 protein: CASSLQGPNEKLFF
D gene: TRBD1; clone size: many; V gene: TRBV12-3/TRBV12-4; J gene: TRBJ1-2; CDR3 DNA: TGTGCCAGCATGCCGTACAGGGGGGGAACGAATGGCTACACCTTC; CDR3 protein: CASMPYRGGTNGYTF
D gene: NA; clone size: NA; V gene: TRBV19; J gene: TRBJ2-7; CDR3 DNA: TGTGCCAGTAGTAGACACTTTGGACTAACGGGAGCTACCGACACCTACGAGCAGTACTTC; CDR3 protein: CASSRHFGLTGATDTYEQYF
D gene: TRBD2; clone size: few; V gene: TRBV28; J gene: TRBJ2-7; CDR3 DNA: TGTGCCAGCACCACCCCCTCAGCGGGGGCCTACGAGCAGTACTTC; CDR3 protein: CASTTPSAGAYEQYF
D gene: NA; clone size: few; V gene: TRBV28; J gene: TRBJ1-2; CDR3 DNA: TGTGCCAGCAGTCCCCCGCGAGGAGCTAACTATGGCTACACCTTC; CDR3 protein: CASSPPRGANYGYTF
D gene: TRBD2; clone size: NA; V gene: TRBV29-1; J gene: TRBJ2-7; CDR3 DNA: TGCAGCGTTGAACCGGGGGGTTCCTACGAGCAGTACTTC; CDR3 protein: CSVEPGGSYEQYF
D gene: NA; clone size: many; V gene: TRBV12-3/TRBV12-4; J gene: TRBJ1-1; CDR3 DNA: TGTGCCAGCAGAGCGTCAGGCGGCATGAACACTGAAGCTTTCTTT; CDR3 protein: CASRASGGMNTEAFF
D gene: NA; clone size: NA; V gene: TRBV5-4; J gene: TRBJ2-6; CDR3 DNA: TGTGCCAGCAGCTTGGAGGGGTTGAACACTGAAGCTTTC; CDR3 protein: CASSLEGLNTEAF
D gene: TRBD1; clone size: many; V gene: TRBV5-6; J gene: TRBJ1-2; CDR3 DNA: TGTGCCAGCAGCTTGGGACAGGGGCCGGGGGGCTACACCTTC; CDR3 protein: CASSLGQGPGGYTF
D gene: TRBD2; clone size: NA; V gene: TRBV24-1; J gene: TRBJ2-3; CDR3 DNA: TGTGCCACCAGTGATCTGGGGGGACTAGCTATGGAAACGCAGTATTTT; CDR3 protein: CATSDLGGLAMETQYF
D gene: NA; clone size: many; V gene: TRBV20-1; J gene: TRBJ1-6; CDR3 DNA: TGCAGTGCTAGTATGGGAACGGGATATTCACCCCTCCACTTT; CDR3 protein: CSASMGTGYSPLHF
D gene: NA; clone size: many; V gene: TRBV12-3/TRBV12-4; J gene: TRBJ2-5; CDR3 DNA: TGTGCCAGCAGCCGTACAGGGATCGGAGAGACCCAGTACTTC; CDR3 protein: CASSRTGIGETQYF
D gene: NA; clone size: NA; V gene: TRBV27; J gene: TRBJ2-7; CDR3 DNA: TGTGCCAGCAGTTTATGGGTCGGGCCCTACGAGCAGTACTTC; CDR3 protein: CASSLWVGPYEQYF
D gene: NA; clone size: NA; V gene: TRBV7-2; J gene: TRBJ1-2; CDR3 DNA: TGTGCCAGCAGCACCTTCGGGGATGGCTACACCTTC; CDR3 protein: CASSTFGDGYTF
D gene: NA; clone size: many; V gene: TRBV28; J gene: TRBJ1-5; CDR3 DNA: TGTGCCAGCAGACGGACCATTGGCAGGGGCAATCAGCCCCAGCATTTT; CDR3 protein: CASRRTIGRGNQPQHF